This T cell receptor (beta chain) was documented in a study of CD8 T cells in ankylosing spondylitis. Findings and caveats of the study: CD8+ by phenotype, disease-linked clones were relatively rare in peripheral blood. Reports of some motif variants in reactive arthritis synovial fluid and blood predate this one.

This clonotype was seen a handful of times. The antigen is not known. Libraries of TCR beta came from quantitative 5'-RACE with molecular barcodes. Via MiXCR, TCRdb re-called the 5' RACE reads, giving one row per CDR3 protein. The table has about 350,000 distinct CDR3 sequences, roughly 22% seen once. V was trimmed by 6 bases and J by 1 base, leaving 9 bases between them. The CDR3 contains 13 residues. Germline assignment: CDR1 SEHNR and CDR2 FQNEAQ (reference sequence). The chain links TRBV7-9 to TRBJ2-5; possible D gene TRBD2, 5 bases. This clonotype was sampled from a male donor with ankylosing spondylitis or in good health (not recorded which). Specimen: blood, either unsorted or a sorted T cell fraction (not recorded which). The CDR3 nucleotides read TGTGCCAGCAGGGGAGAGACCCAAGAGACCCAGTACTTC. This translates into CASRGETQETQYF.